A single sample gave rise to the 30 T cell receptor beta chains below, sequenced in a study of T-cell memory formation after mild COVID-19. TCRdb processed the 5' RACE reads anew with MiXCR; each CDR3 protein has one entry. The sample includes fewer than 600,000 distinct CDR3 sequences, about 20% seen only once; the top ten take about 8.4%. Source material: PBMCs or a T cell subset sorted from them (not recorded which). These receptors were collected from an adult woman who had mild COVID-19 (a few samples of this study predate the infection). Cell type and time point are not known.

Of note for this clonotype: One end of the junction fails to match germline, which may point to a read error. V and J are TRBV18 and TRBJ2-1; TRBD2 matches 8 bases. The CDR3 spans 13 residues. Germline CDR1 is KGHSH and CDR2 is LQKENI. The CDR3 sequence: CASSPQREQAFLF. CDR3 DNA sequence: TGTGCCAGCTCACCACAGCGGGAGCAAGCCTTTCTGTTC.

This clonotype was recorded a few times. The chain employs TRBV9 and TRBJ2-7; weak D call: TRBD2 (5 bases). Germline CDR1 reads SGDLS; CDR2 reads YYNGEE. The CDR3 consists of 14 residues. With 0 bases removed from V and 2 bases from J, the gap between germline ends came to 9 bases. DNA of the CDR3: TGTGCCAGCAGCGTAGCATGGGAGACCTACGAGCAGTACTTC. Protein product: CASSVAWETYEQYF.

This clonotype was counted between two and nine times. The genes are TRBV7-2 and TRBJ2-7, with a weak D call TRBD1 (6 bases). The CDR3 totals 14 residues. V was clipped by 1 base and J by 2 bases, with 9 bases between them. Germline V gene lookup returns CDR1 SGHTA and CDR2 FQGNSA. The CDR3 sequence: CASSLDGGTYEQYF. The CDR3 DNA follows: TGTGCCAGCAGCTTAGATGGGGGCACCTACGAGCAGTACTTC.

This clonotype was counted between two and nine times. J is TRBJ2-7 and V is TRBV25-1; 11 positions match TRBD2. Germline CDR1 reads MGHDK; CDR2 reads SYGVNS. The length of the CDR3 is 13 residues. V lost 7 bases, J lost 4 bases, and 3 bases stayed unmatched. CDR3 in DNA: TGTGCCAGCACGACTAGCGGGATTTACGAGCAGTACTTC. Translated: CASTTSGIYEQYF.

This clonotype has just a few counts. The chain couples TRBV29-1 to TRBJ1-2; D uncertain. The germline V gene has CDR1 SQVTM and CDR2 ANQGSEA. Trimming removed 5 bases from V and 6 bases from J, with 10 bases in between. This CDR3 comprises 11 residues. This CDR3 is CSVQLGHGYTF. The DNA of the CDR3 is TGCAGCGTTCAACTAGGGCATGGCTACACCTTC. The full variable domain, in which reference TRBV29-1 and TRBJ1-2 provide the parts outside the CDR3, is SAVISQKPSRDICQRGTSLTIQCQVDSQVTMMFWYRQQPGQSLTLIATANQGSEATYESGFVIDKFPISRPNLTFSTLTVSNMSPEDSSIYLCSVQLGHGYTFGSGTRLTVV.

There are a few counts of this clonotype. The J gene is TRBJ1-1, the V gene TRBV7-8; 8 nucleotides agree with TRBD1. V lost 4 bases, J lost 1 base, and 5 bases stayed unmatched. CDR1 is SGHVS and CDR2 is FQNEAQ in the germline V gene. The CDR3 runs 15 residues. The CDR3 sequence is CASSYTGTGNTEAFF. CDR3 in DNA: TGTGCCAGCAGCTATACCGGGACAGGGAACACTGAAGCTTTCTTT.

Only a few counts were recorded for this clonotype. The chain is built from TRBV7-9 and TRBJ2-1, with TRBD2 matching over 10 bases. The germline gives CDR1 SEHNR, CDR2 FQNEAQ (reference sequence). Trimming cost V 5 bases and J 2 bases; bases outside gene matches: 24. The CDR3 consists of 22 residues. The chain's CDR3 is CASSPDYTPDSRTSGPYNEQFF. Written as DNA, the CDR3 is TGTGCCAGCAGCCCCGATTACACCCCGGACTCCCGGACTAGCGGACCCTACAATGAGCAGTTCTTC.

This sequence joins TRBV7-3 and TRBJ2-5; D possibly uses TRBD1 or TRBD2 (6 bases each). This CDR3 has 15 amino acids. Germline CDR1 SGHTA, CDR2 FQGTGA. The ends were cut back, 3 bases at V and 4 bases at J, with 15 bases in the middle. CDR3 sequence: CASSFQGGGPETQYF. The CDR3 nucleotides are TGTGCCAGCAGCTTCCAAGGAGGGGGGCCAGAGACCCAGTACTTC.

This clonotype was seen once. The rearrangement links TRBV12-3 or TRBV12-4 to TRBJ1-5, with a weak D call TRBD1 (6 bases). V lost 11 bases and J 4 bases, leaving 18 bases between the germline ends. The CDR3 is 14 residues long. Written as DNA, the CDR3 is TGTGCCTCCCAGGGGACGGGAGGTAATCAGCCCCAGCATTTT. Amino acids: CASQGTGGNQPQHF.

V is TRBV6-2 or TRBV6-3 and J is TRBJ2-1, with TRBD1 matching over 7 bases. The V gene end was trimmed by 6 bases and the J gene end by 2 bases; junction bases not matched to a gene: 10. This CDR3 spans 16 amino acids. The germline V gene encodes CDR1 MNHEY and CDR2 SVGEGT. CDR3 sequence reads: CASRPDGRGTYNEQFF. The CDR3 DNA reads TGTGCCAGCAGACCGGACGGCAGGGGGACCTACAATGAGCAGTTCTTC.

This rearrangement joins TRBV14 to TRBJ2-7; TRBD1 aligns across 7 bases. V was clipped by 4 bases and J by 6 bases; unmatched bases: 6. This CDR3 spans 13 amino acids. The germline gives CDR1 SGHDN, CDR2 FVKESK. The DNA of the CDR3 is TGTGCCAGCAGCCCGCGACAGGGTTCCGAGCAGTACTTC. Translating it yields CASSPRQGSEQYF. Full variable domain (outside the CDR3, taken from reference TRBV14 and TRBJ2-7): EAGVTQFPSHSVIEKGQTVTLRCDPISGHDNLYWYRRVMGKEIKFLLHFVKESKQDESGMPNNRFLAERTGGTYSTLKVQPAELEDSGVYFCASSPRQGSEQYFGPGTRLTVT.

The chain has TRBV9 and TRBJ2-5; 9 bases line up with TRBD2. The V and J ends lost 0 bases and 0 bases, in that order; junction bases with no gene match: 3. The germline gives CDR1 SGDLS, CDR2 YYNGEE. This CDR3 has 16 amino acids. In DNA form, the CDR3 reads TGTGCCAGCAGCGTAGAGGTAGCGGGGGACCAAGAGACCCAGTACTTC. It encodes CASSVEVAGDQETQYF.

This rearrangement joins TRBV7-3 to TRBJ2-3, with 8 bases identical to TRBD1. Germline-derived CDR1 and CDR2 are SGHTA and FQGTGA. V was pared by 5 bases and J by 7 bases, with 14 bases of the junction left unmatched. This CDR3 spans 16 amino acids. The CDR3 loop reads CASSRAGTGRKNTQYF. In DNA, the CDR3 is TGTGCCAGCAGCCGAGCCGGGACAGGCCGCAAAAATACGCAGTATTTT.

This chain links TRBV7-9 with TRBJ2-3; TRBD1 matches at 7 bases. Germline V gives CDR1 SEHNR, CDR2 FQNEAQ (reference sequence). The length of the CDR3 is 18 residues. With V trimmed by 5 bases and J by 0 bases, 14 bases remained unmatched. The CDR3 reads CASSPRDSVSFSTDTQYF. DNA for the CDR3: TGTGCCAGCAGCCCCCGGGACAGCGTGTCTTTTAGCACAGATACGCAGTATTTT.

In the case of this clonotype: Germline is not matched at one junction end, which may reflect a read error. The chain carries TRBV14 and TRBJ2-7; unclear D gene. The CDR3 length is 14 residues. Germline lookup yields CDR1 SGHDN and CDR2 FVKESK. Here the CDR3 DNA reads TGTGCCAGAAGCCTCAGGAGCGTCGCCTACGAGCAGTACTTC. This sequence encodes CARSLRSVAYEQYF.

The rearrangement links TRBV28 to TRBJ2-7; 7 bases fit TRBD2. The CDR3 consists of 14 residues. Germline lookup yields CDR1 MDHEN and CDR2 SYDVKM. J lost 7 bases, V lost 4 bases, and 10 bases had no gene match. The CDR3 loop is CASSSLRTRIEQYF. Here the CDR3 DNA reads TGTGCCAGCAGTTCCCTACGGACTAGAATTGAGCAGTACTTC.

Ten or more counts support this clonotype. The V gene is TRBV2, the J gene TRBJ2-3, with a tentative D call TRBD1 (6 bases). Germline lookup yields CDR1 SNHLY and CDR2 FYNNEI. V dropped 6 bases and J dropped 1 base, with 14 bases sitting between them. The CDR3 runs to 15 residues. Here the CDR3 reads CASSKRTAGTDTQYF. DNA of the CDR3: TGTGCCAGCAGCAAACGGACAGCCGGCACAGATACGCAGTATTTT.

The V and J genes are TRBV24-1 and TRBJ2-3, with 14 bases fitting TRBD2. After removal of 1 base from V and 4 bases from J, the junction contained 15 bases not matched to a gene. The CDR3 extends over 21 amino acids. Germline CDR1 KGHDR, CDR2 SFDVKD. The CDR3 DNA is TGTGCCACCAGTGATTTCTACGCGACTAGCGGGGGGGCGTCGGTAGCAGATACGCAGTATTTT. As protein: CATSDFYATSGGASVADTQYF.

The sample holds many counts of this clonotype. V gene TRBV5-1 combines with J gene TRBJ2-3; 7 positions match TRBD2. V was clipped by 0 bases and J by 2 bases; unmatched bases: 6. CDR3 length: 16 amino acids. Per germline, CDR1 SGHRS and CDR2 YFSETQ. The CDR3: CASSLGASGNTDTQYF. The CDR3 bases are TGCGCCAGCAGCTTGGGGGCTAGCGGAAACACAGATACGCAGTATTTT.

The V and J genes are TRBV6-5 and TRBJ2-1; possibly TRBD2 for D (5 bases). Trimming removed 0 bases from V and 0 bases from J, with 12 bases in between. The CDR3 sequence is 17 residues long. Looked up from germline, CDR1 is MNHEY and CDR2 is SVGAGI. The CDR3 loop reads CASSYSLAFYSYNEQFF. CDR3 sequence (DNA): TGTGCCAGCAGTTACTCGCTAGCTTTTTACTCCTACAATGAGCAGTTCTTC.

The chain couples TRBV4-2 to TRBJ2-5, with 12 bases fitting TRBD2. Germline trimming cut 0 bases from V and 4 bases from J; bases unmatched to any gene: 9. This CDR3 comprises 18 residues. CDR1 and CDR2 from the germline V gene are LGHNA and YNFKEQ. The CDR3 DNA reads TGTGCCAGCAGCCAAGATGGGCTAGCGGGAGGGCCAGGAGAGACCCAGTACTTC. This encodes CASSQDGLAGGPGETQYF.

V and J are TRBV12-3 or TRBV12-4 and TRBJ1-2, with TRBD1 as a possible D gene (6 bases). The CDR3 is 13 amino acids. The germline V and J ends were trimmed by 5 bases and 8 bases, with 15 bases remaining between them. The CDR3, as DNA: TGTGCCAGCAGTCAAACACAGGGTCAAGGCTACACCTTC. It translates to CASSQTQGQGYTF.

This clonotype turned up a few times. The chain employs TRBV29-1 and TRBJ2-5; TRBD2 matches at 7 bases. V was pared by 6 bases and J by 6 bases, with 10 bases of the junction left unmatched. Germline lookup yields CDR1 SQVTM and CDR2 ANQGSEA. The CDR3 runs to 13 residues. CDR3 DNA: TGCAGCGTCGCGGCGGGAGAGCGGCAGACCCAGTACTTC. This translates into CSVAAGERQTQYF.

The chain carries TRBV2 and TRBJ1-5; the D is unclear. The CDR3 loop spans 15 amino acids. Trimming left V 1 base short and J 2 bases short, with 9 bases between. Germline CDR1 SNHLY, CDR2 FYNNEI. The CDR3 region is CASSEVPPGNQPQHF. In nucleotides, the CDR3 is TGTGCCAGCAGTGAAGTCCCCCCGGGCAATCAGCCCCAGCATTTT. Complete variable domain (other parts from reference TRBV2 and TRBJ1-5): EPEVTQTPSHQVTQMGQEVILRCVPISNHLYFYWYRQILGQKVEFLVSFYNNEISEKSEIFDDQFSVERPDGSNFTLKIRSTKLEDSAMYFCASSEVPPGNQPQHFGDGTRLSIL.

This rearrangement joins TRBV20-1 to TRBJ2-5, with TRBD1 as a possible D gene (6 bases). The V end lost 1 base, the J end lost 2 bases, and 14 bases lay between the germline ends. The CDR3 runs 15 residues. CDR1 is DFQATT and CDR2 is SNEGSKA in the germline V gene (reference sequence). The DNA for the CDR3 is TGCAGTGCTAGAGTGGGGGCAGCAGAACAAGAGACCCAGTACTTC. Translated, it gives CSARVGAAEQETQYF.

This clonotype occurred a few times. This chain connects TRBV6-2 or TRBV6-3 to TRBJ1-5, with 8 bases aligning to TRBD1. The germline V gene encodes CDR1 MNHEY and CDR2 SVGEGT. The V and J ends lost 1 base and 6 bases, in that order; junction bases with no gene match: 8. The CDR3 contains 16 residues. CDR3 DNA: TGTGCCAGCAGTTACTTACCGGGACAGGCAGTTCAGCCCCAGCATTTT. It translates to CASSYLPGQAVQPQHF.

This clonotype was counted only a few times. This chain joins TRBV3-1 and TRBJ2-2; TRBD2 matches at 8 bases. The CDR3 extends over 15 amino acids. Germline V lookup: CDR1 LGHDT, CDR2 YNNKEL (reference sequence). With 5 bases clipped from V and 5 bases from J, the junction kept 7 bases outside the gene matches. For the CDR3, the DNA is TGTGCCAGCAGCTTCAGCGGGGGCGTAACCGGGGAGCTGTTTTTT. This sequence encodes CASSFSGGVTGELFF.

This clonotype has more than one count but fewer than ten. The chain joins TRBV20-1 to TRBJ1-1; D possibly corresponds to TRBD1 (6 bases). Trimming took 2 bases from V and 0 from J, leaving 13 bases between them. Germline V gene lookup returns CDR1 DFQATT and CDR2 SNEGSKA (reference sequence). The CDR3 loop spans 15 amino acids. In nucleotides, the CDR3 is TGCAGTGCTAGAATTGGGGGCGGGTTGAACACTGAAGCTTTCTTT. Its protein is CSARIGGGLNTEAFF.

V usage is TRBV7-2 and J usage is TRBJ2-1; 14 nucleotides agree with TRBD2. Trimming removed 3 bases from V and 4 bases from J; junction bases left unmatched: 5. Per germline, CDR1 SGHTA and CDR2 FQGNSA. This CDR3 has 17 residues. The CDR3 loop reads CASSLGTSGGLYNEQFF. The DNA for the CDR3 is TGTGCCAGCAGCTTGGGGACTAGCGGGGGCCTGTACAATGAGCAGTTCTTC.

Here the CDR3 DNA reads TGCAGTGCTTTGCGAGGGGATGAGCAGTTCTTC. It specifies CSALRGDEQFF. The chain is built from TRBV20-1 and TRBJ2-1, with D perhaps matching TRBD1 or TRBD2 (5 bases each). V was trimmed by 5 bases and J by 8 bases, leaving 10 bases between them. The CDR3 is 11 residues long. The germline CDR1 and CDR2 sequences are DFQATT and SNEGSKA (reference sequence).